The present T cell receptor beta chain was sequenced within a study of response to subunit inactivated influenza vaccine. Study-level results: The study's authors posited that every seasonal influenza vaccination enlists few new T cells.

The V and J ends lost 4 bases and 0 bases, in that order; junction bases with no gene match: 3. CDR3 length equals 15 residues. Germline loops: CDR1 MNHNS, CDR2 SASEGT. MiXCR, run by TCRdb on the RT-PCR reads, gives a single entry per CDR3 protein. The sample lists approximately 200,000 distinct CDR3 sequences; approximately 14% were seen once. As for this clonotype: Antigen unknown.

This receptor was identified in a man in his fifties who received an inactivated influenza vaccine. The sequencing used CD8+ T cells sorted from PBMCs, collected about 5 days after vaccination. The V gene is TRBV6-1, the J gene TRBJ1-3, with 7 bases identical to TRBD1. CDR3 in DNA: TGTGCCAGCAGTGGGACAGGCACCTCTGGAAACACCATATATTTT. Its translation is CASSGTGTSGNTIYF.